This TCR beta chain stems from a study of T-cell memory formation after mild COVID-19. Broader study findings: Clones that got smaller from day 15 to 85 had even CD4/CD8, while clones growing later tipped toward CD4+.

This clonotype appeared many times. Its antigen remains unknown. From the 5' RACE reads, TCRdb called clonotypes with MiXCR, one entry per CDR3 protein. The data show around 320,000 distinct CDR3 sequences, around 27% seen once. This receptor was identified in an adult woman who had mild COVID-19 (a few samples of this study predate the infection). Cell type and time point are not known. Specimen: PBMCs or a T cell subset sorted from them (not recorded which).

In nucleotides, the CDR3 is TGTGCCACCAAAACCCTGGGGCAGTTTCACACTGAAGCTTTCTTT. This translates into CATKTLGQFHTEAFF. This chain joins TRBV19 and TRBJ1-1; TRBD1 might be the D (5 bases). The CDR3 is 15 residues long. With 10 bases removed from V and 3 bases from J, the gap between germline ends came to 21 bases. Germline loops: CDR1 LNHDA, CDR2 SQIVND (reference sequence).